This T cell receptor (beta chain) was documented in a study of cytomegalovirus exposure and HLA in healthy donors. V was shortened by 2 bases and J by 2 bases, with 10 bases between the two germline ends. The length of the CDR3 is 14 residues. The V gene's germline CDR1 is LNHDA and CDR2 SQIVND (reference sequence). PCR primers comprised 60 Vbeta and 13 Jbeta primers. Data came from immunoSEQ multiplex PCR; TCRdb stores just in-frame clones and leaves some out. This repertoire shows roughly 200,000 clones, around 87% found once; its top ten account for 1% to 1.5%. This TCR derives from a man aged 30 to 39 in good health and CMV-seronegative. The rearrangement links TRBV19 to TRBJ2-7, with D tentatively TRBD1 (5 bases). The sequenced sample was PBMCs. The CDR3 DNA sequence: TGTGCCAGTAGTATAACAGACAGCGCCTACGAGCAGTACTTC. Protein: CASSITDSAYEQYF. Based on the CDR3 plus reference TRBV19 and TRBJ2-7, the full variable domain is DGGITQSPKYLFRKEGQNVTLSCEQNLNHDAMYWYRQDPGQGLRLIYYSQIVNDFQKGDIAEGYSVSREKKESFPLTVTSAQKNPTAFYLCASSITDSAYEQYFGPGTRLTVT.